The T cell receptor (beta chain) under discussion was sequenced for a study of blood T cells in healthy people across ages. Combining a sample-barcoded 5' primer with a J-beta primer mix, a second PCR ran for 7 to 11 cycles. Each CDR3 protein gets one entry after TCRdb re-called the 5' RACE reads with MiXCR. The sample lists just over 1 million distinct CDR3 sequences; under 45% were seen once. Donors were healthy Caucasian individuals from Russia aged roughly 6 to 100. Per sample, a minimum of 6 million PBMCs were isolated. This clonotype originated in a woman in her sixties or seventies in good health. The source material was blood.

CDR3 residues: CASSRTDLQETQYF. DNA for the CDR3: TGTGCCAGCAGCCGGACAGACCTACAAGAGACCCAGTACTTC. The chain joins TRBV3-1 to TRBJ2-5; D is possibly TRBD1 (6 bases). This CDR3 is built from 14 residues. V was shortened by 4 bases and J by 2 bases, with 11 bases between the two germline ends. Germline CDR1 and CDR2: LGHDT and YNNKEL (reference sequence).